What follows are 3 T cell receptor beta chains derived from one specimen sequenced in a study of T cells expressing NK-cell markers (dated by TCRdb to about 2020). Libraries were prepared through 5' RACE. Sequencing used an Illumina HiSeq 2000. TCRdb reprocessed the raw reads; every CDR3 protein sequence is a single record, and DNA is not supplied. This sample's table has entries for around 380,000 distinct CDR3 sequences. About 10% of the sample comes from the top ten. Specimen: blood T cells: a sorted CD56 or NKG2C T cell subset, CD4+ or CD8+ T cells, or bulk PBMC T cells (not recorded which). These receptors were taken from a woman in her fifties or sixties in good health. Donor details come from another sample of the same person, matched by shared clones.

The rearrangement links TRBV11-2 to TRBJ1-2; checking the TCRdb D call of TRBD1 is not possible without DNA. The CDR3 loop spans 15 amino acids. Germline values: CDR1 SGHAT, CDR2 FQNNGV. CDR3 region: CASSSPTAGVYGYTF.

The J gene is TRBJ2-1, the V gene TRBV24-1; TCRdb proposes TRBD1, but this gene call is untestable without DNA. The CDR3 has 17 amino acids. Per the germline V gene, CDR1 is KGHDR and CDR2 is SFDVKD. CDR3 residues: CATSDSSTGGAYNEQFF.

The chain combines TRBV29-1 with TRBJ2-1; TCRdb returns TRBD2, unconfirmable since there is no DNA. The CDR3 runs to 12 residues. CDR1 and CDR2 (germline): SQVTM, ANQGSEA. This CDR3 is CSVGTGGEKQFF.